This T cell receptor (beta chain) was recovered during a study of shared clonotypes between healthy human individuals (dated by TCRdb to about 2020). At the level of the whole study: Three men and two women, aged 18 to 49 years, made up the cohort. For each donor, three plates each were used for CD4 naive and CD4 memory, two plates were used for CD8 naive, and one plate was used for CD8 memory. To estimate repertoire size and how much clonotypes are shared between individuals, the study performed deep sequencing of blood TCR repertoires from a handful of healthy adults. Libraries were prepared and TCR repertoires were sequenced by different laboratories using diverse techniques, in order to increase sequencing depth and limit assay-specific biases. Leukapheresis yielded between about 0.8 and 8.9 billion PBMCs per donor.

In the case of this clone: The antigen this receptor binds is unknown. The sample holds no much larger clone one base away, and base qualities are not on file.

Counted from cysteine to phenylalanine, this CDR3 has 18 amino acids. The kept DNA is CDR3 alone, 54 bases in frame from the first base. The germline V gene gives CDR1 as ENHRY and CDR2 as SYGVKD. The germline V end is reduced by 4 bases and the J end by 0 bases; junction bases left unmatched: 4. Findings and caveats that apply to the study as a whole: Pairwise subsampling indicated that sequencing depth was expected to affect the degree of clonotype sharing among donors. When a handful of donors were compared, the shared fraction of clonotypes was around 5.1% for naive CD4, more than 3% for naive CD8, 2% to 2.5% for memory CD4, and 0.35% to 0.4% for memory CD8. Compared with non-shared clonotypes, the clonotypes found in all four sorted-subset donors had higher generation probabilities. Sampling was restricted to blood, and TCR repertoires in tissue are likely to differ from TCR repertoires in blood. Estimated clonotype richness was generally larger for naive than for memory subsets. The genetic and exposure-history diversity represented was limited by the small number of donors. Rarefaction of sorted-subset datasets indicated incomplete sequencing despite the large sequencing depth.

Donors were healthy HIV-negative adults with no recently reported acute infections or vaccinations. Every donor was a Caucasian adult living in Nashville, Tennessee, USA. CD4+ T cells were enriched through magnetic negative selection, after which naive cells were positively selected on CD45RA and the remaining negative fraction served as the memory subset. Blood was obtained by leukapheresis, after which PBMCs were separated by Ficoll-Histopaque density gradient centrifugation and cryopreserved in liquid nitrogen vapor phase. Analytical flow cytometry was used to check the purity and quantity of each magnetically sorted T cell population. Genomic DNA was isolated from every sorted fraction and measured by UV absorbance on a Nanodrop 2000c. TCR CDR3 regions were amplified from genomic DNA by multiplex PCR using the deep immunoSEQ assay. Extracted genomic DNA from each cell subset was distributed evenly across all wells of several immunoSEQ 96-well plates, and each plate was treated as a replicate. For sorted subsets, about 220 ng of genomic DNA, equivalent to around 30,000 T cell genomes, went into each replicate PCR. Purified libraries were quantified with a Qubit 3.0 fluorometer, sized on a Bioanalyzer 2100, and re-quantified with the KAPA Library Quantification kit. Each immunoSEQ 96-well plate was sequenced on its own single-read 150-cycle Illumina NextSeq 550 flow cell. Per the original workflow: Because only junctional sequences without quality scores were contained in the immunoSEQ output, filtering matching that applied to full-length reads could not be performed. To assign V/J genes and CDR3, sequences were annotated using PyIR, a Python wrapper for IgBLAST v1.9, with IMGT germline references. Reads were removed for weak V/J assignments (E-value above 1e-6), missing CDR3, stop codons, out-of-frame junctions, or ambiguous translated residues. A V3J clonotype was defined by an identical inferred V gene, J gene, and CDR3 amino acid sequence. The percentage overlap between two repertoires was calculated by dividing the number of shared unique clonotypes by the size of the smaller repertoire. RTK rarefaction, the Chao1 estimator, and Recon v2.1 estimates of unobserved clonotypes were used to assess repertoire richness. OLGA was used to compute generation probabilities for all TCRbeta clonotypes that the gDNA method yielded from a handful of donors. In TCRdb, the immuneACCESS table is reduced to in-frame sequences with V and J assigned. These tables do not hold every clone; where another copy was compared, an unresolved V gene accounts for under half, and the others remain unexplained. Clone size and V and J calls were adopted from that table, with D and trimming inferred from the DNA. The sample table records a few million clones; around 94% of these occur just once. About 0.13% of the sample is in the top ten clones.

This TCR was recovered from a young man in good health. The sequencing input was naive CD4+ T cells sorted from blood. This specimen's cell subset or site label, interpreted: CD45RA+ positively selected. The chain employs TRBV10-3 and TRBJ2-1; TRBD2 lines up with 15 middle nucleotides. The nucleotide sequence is TGTGCCATCAGTGCTGGACTAGCGGGGGGGAGCTCCTACAATGAGCAGTTCTTC. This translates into CAISAGLAGGSSYNEQFF.